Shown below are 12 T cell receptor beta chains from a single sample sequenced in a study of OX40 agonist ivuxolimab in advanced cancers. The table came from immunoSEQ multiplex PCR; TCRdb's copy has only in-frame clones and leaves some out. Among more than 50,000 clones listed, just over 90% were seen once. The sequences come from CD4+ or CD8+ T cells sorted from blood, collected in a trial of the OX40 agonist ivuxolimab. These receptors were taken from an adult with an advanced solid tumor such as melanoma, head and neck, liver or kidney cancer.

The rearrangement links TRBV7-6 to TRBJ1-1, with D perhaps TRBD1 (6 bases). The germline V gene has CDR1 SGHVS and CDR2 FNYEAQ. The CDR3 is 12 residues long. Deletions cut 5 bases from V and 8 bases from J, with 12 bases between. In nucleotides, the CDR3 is TGTGCCAGCAGCCAGCGGGACAAGGAAGCTTTCTTT. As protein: CASSQRDKEAFF.

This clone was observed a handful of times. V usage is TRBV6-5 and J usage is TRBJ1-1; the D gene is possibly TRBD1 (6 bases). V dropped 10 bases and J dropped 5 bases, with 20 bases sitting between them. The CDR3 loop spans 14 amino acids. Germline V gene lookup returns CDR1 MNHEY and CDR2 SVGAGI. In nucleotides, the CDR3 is TGTGCCACGATTTTGGAAGGGGGTGGGACTGAAGCTTTCTTT. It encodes CATILEGGGTEAFF.

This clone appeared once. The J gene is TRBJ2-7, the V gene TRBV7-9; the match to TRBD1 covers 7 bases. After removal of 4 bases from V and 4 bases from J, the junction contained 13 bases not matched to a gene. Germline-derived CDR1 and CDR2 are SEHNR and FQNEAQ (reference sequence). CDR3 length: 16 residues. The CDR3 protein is CASSSKDVRGSYEQYF. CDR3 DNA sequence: TGTGCCAGCAGCTCGAAGGACGTCAGGGGGTCTTACGAGCAGTACTTC.

The chain's CDR3 is CASSPRTGANEQYF. The DNA for the CDR3 is TGTGCCAGCAGCCCAAGGACAGGGGCTAACGAGCAGTACTTC. V is TRBV13 and J is TRBJ2-7; 9 bases align to TRBD1. V shed 5 bases, J shed 5 bases, and the junction held 7 bases outside the gene matches. The CDR3 loop spans 14 amino acids. CDR1 and CDR2 (germline): PRHDT, FYEKMQ (reference sequence).

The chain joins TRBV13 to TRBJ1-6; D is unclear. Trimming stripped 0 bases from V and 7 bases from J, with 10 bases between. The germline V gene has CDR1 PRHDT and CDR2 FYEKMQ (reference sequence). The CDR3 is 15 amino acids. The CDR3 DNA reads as TGTGCCAGCAGCTTAGGCAGGAACCCAAATTCACCCCTCCACTTT. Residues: CASSLGRNPNSPLHF. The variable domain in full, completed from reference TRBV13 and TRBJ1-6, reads AAGVIQSPRHLIKEKRETATLKCYPIPRHDTVYWYQQGPGQDPQFLISFYEKMQSDKGSIPDRFSAQQFSDYHSELNMSSLELGDSALYFCASSLGRNPNSPLHFGNGTRLTVT.

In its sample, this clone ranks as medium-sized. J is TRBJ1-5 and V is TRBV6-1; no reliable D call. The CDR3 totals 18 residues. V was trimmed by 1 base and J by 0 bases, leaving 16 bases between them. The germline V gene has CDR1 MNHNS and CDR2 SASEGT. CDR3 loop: CASSEDFGAGYSNQPQHF. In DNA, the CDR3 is TGTGCCAGCAGTGAAGACTTCGGCGCGGGGTATAGCAATCAGCCCCAGCATTTT.

The CDR3 region is CASSTAGTGVWETQYF. CDR3 sequence (DNA): TGTGCCAGCAGCACCGCCGGGACAGGGGTATGGGAGACCCAGTACTTC. The V call is TRBV5-6, the J call TRBJ2-5; 10 nucleotides align to TRBD1. CDR3 length: 16 residues. Germline lookup yields CDR1 SGHDT and CDR2 YYEEEE. The J segment lost 5 bases and the V segment lost 4 bases, leaving 11 bases of the junction unmatched.

The CDR3 nucleotides are TGTGCCAGCAGCTTAACCGGAGCCTACGAGCAGTACTTC. Translating it yields CASSLTGAYEQYF. The V and J genes are TRBV7-9 and TRBJ2-7; D remains unclear. This CDR3 has 13 amino acids. V was clipped by 2 bases and J by 2 bases, with 7 bases between them. The germline V gene encodes CDR1 SEHNR and CDR2 FQNEAQ (reference sequence).

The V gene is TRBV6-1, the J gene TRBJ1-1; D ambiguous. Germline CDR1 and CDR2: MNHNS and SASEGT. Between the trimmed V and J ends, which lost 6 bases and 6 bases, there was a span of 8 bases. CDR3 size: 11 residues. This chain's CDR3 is CASRFGAEAFF. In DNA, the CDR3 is TGTGCCAGCAGGTTCGGGGCTGAAGCTTTCTTT.

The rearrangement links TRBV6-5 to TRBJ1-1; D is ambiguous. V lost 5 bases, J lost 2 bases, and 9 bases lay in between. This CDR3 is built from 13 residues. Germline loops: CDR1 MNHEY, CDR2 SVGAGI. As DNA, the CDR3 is TGTGCCAGCAGTCGCCGGGCCAACACTGAAGCTTTCTTT. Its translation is CASSRRANTEAFF.

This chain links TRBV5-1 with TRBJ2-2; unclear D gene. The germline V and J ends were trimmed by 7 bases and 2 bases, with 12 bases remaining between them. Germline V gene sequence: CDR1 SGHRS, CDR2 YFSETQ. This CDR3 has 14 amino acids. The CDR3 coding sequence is TGCGCCAGCTCCTTGGTTGGTAACACCGGGGAGCTGTTTTTT. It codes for CASSLVGNTGELFF.

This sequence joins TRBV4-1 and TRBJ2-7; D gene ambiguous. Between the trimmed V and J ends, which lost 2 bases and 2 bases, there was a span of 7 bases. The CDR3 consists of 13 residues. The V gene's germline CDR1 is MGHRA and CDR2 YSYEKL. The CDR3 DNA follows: TGCGCCAGCAGCCAACTCCAAACCTACGAGCAGTACTTC. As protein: CASSQLQTYEQYF.